The TCR beta chain described here comes from a study of beta chain features in type 1 diabetes. The CDR3 has 18 residues. Germline loops: CDR1 SGHRS, CDR2 YFSETQ. With 0 bases removed from V and 1 base from J, the gap between germline ends came to 16 bases. With respect to this clone: Its antigen is not identified.

Sequencing targeted expressed TCRB transcripts, as all isolated RNA had been reverse transcribed. TCRdb's copy holds only in-frame clones and misses some; the assay was immunoSEQ multiplex PCR. This repertoire shows under 200,000 clones, approximately 9% found once; its top ten account for about 2.1%. Points from the study as a whole: TCRB CDR3s from Type 1 diabetes patients were moderately but significantly shorter in all four CD4+ subsets. Sequencing the cDNA could make cells with high TCR expression show up more than they should. Researchers reported that naive, central memory and Treg TCRB repertoires appeared more similar in patients than in healthy donors.

The genes are TRBV5-1 and TRBJ1-4; D call uncertain. Sequencing was done on a sample of central memory CD4+ T cells from blood. This receptor was identified in a woman under 30 in good health. CDR3 residues: CASSLGVGSLITNEKLFF. The CDR3 coding sequence is TGCGCCAGCAGCTTGGGTGTTGGTTCACTGATAACTAATGAAAAACTGTTTTTT. Using reference TRBV5-1 and TRBJ1-4 for the parts outside the CDR3, the full variable domain is KAGVTQTPRYLIKTRGQQVTLSCSPISGHRSVSWYQQTPGQGLQFLFEYFSETQRNKGNFPGRFSGRQFSNSRSEMNVSTLELGDSALYLCASSLGVGSLITNEKLFFGSGTQLSVL.